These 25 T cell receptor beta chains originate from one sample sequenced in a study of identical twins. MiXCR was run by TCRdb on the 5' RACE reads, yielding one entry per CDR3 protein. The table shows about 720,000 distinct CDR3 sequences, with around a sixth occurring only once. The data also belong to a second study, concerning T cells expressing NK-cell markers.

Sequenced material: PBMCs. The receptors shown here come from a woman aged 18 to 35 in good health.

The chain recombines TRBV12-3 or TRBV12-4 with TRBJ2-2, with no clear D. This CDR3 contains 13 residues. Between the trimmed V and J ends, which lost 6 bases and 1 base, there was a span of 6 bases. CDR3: CASRAGNTGELFF. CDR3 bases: TGTGCCAGCAGGGCAGGGAACACCGGGGAGCTGTTTTTT.

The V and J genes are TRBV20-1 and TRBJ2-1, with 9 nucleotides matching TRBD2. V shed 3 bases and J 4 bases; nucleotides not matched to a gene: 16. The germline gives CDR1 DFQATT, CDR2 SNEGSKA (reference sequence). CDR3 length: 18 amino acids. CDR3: CSARTPREAGGSYNEQFF. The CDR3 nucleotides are TGCAGTGCTAGGACCCCCCGCGAAGCGGGGGGATCGTACAATGAGCAGTTCTTC.

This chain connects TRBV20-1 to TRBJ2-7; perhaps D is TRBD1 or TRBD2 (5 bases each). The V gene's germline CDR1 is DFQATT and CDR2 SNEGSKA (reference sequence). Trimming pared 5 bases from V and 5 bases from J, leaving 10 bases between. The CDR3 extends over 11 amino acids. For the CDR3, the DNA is TGCAGTGCTCTCGGGGCGGACGAGCAGTACTTC. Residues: CSALGADEQYF.

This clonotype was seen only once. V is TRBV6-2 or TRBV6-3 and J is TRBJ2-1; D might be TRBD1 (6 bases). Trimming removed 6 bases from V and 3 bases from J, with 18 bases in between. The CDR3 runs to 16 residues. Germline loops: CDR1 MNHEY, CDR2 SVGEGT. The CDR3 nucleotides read TGTGCCAGCAGAAACCCCCAGGGGATTATCTACAATGAGCAGTTCTTC. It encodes CASRNPQGIIYNEQFF.

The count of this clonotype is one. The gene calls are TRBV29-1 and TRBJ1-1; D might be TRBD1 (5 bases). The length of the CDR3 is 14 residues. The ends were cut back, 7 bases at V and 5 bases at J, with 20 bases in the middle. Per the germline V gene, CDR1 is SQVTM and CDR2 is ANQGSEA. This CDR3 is CSGGKGSRLTEAFF. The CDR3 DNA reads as TGCAGCGGCGGAAAGGGGTCCCGGCTAACTGAAGCTTTCTTT.

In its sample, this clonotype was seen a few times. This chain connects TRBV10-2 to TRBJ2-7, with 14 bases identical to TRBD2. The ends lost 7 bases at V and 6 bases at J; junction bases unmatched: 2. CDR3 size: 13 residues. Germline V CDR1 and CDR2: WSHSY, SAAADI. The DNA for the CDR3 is TGCGCCAGCAATGGACTAGCGGGAGGCGAGCAGTACTTC. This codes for CASNGLAGGEQYF.

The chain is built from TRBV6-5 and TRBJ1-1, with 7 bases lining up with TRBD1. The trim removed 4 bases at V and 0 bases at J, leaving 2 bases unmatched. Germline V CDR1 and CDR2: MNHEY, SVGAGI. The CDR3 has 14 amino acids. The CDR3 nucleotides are TGTGCCAGCAGTTGGGACAGCGTGAACACTGAAGCTTTCTTT. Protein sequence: CASSWDSVNTEAFF.

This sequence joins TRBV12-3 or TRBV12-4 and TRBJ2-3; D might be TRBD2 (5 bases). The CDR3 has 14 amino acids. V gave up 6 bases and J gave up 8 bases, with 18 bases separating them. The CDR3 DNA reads TGTGCCAGCAGCCCTTTCGGAGGCCGTCGTACGCAGTATTTT. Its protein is CASSPFGGRRTQYF.

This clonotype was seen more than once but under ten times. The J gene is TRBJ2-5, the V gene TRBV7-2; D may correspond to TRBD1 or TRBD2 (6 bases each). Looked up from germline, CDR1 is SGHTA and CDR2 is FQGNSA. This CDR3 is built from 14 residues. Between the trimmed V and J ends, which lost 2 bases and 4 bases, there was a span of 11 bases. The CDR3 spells CASSLNRGRETQYF. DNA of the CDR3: TGTGCCAGCAGCTTAAATCGGGGGCGAGAGACCCAGTACTTC.

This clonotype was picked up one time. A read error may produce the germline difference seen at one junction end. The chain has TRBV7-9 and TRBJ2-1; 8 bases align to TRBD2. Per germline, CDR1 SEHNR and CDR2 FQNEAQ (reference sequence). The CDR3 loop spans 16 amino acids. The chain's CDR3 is CASRLAGQSSYNEQFF. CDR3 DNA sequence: TGTGCCAGCAGATTAGCGGGGCAGAGCTCCTACAATGAGCAGTTCTTC.

Here the CDR3 reads CSVEGGGGPIQETQYF. The DNA of the CDR3 is TGCAGCGTTGAGGGGGGTGGGGGGCCCATCCAAGAGACCCAGTACTTC. V and J are TRBV29-1 and TRBJ2-5; D assignment may be TRBD1 or TRBD2 (6 bases each). Germline V gene lookup returns CDR1 SQVTM and CDR2 ANQGSEA. The ends were cut back, 3 bases at V and 1 base at J, with 18 bases in the middle. The CDR3 covers 16 residues.

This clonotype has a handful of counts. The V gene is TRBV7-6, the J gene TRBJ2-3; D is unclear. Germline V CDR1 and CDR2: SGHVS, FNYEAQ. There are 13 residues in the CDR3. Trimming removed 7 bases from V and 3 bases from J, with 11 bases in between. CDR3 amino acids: CASTSPKTDTQYF. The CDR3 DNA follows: TGTGCCAGCACCTCTCCAAAGACAGATACGCAGTATTTT.

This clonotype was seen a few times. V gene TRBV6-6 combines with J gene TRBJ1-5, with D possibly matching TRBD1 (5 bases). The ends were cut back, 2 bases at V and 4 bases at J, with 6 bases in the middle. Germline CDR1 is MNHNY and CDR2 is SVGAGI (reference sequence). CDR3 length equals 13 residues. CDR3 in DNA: TGTGCCAGCAGTTACCCAGGGAATCAGCCCCAGCATTTT. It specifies CASSYPGNQPQHF.

The CDR3 reads CASSLVGTPSSYNEQFF. The CDR3 DNA follows: TGTGCCAGCAGCTTAGTGGGGACTCCGAGCTCCTACAATGAGCAGTTCTTC. The chain couples TRBV7-2 to TRBJ2-1; D is perhaps TRBD2 (6 bases). V shed 1 base and J shed 0 bases, with 13 bases lying between them. The CDR3 runs 17 residues. The V gene's germline CDR1 is SGHTA and CDR2 FQGNSA.

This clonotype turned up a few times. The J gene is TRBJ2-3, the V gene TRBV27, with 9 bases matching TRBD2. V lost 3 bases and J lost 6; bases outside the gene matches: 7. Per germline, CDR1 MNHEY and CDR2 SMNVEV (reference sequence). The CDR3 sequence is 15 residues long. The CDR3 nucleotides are TGTGCCAGCAGTTTCACTAGCGGGCTCACGGATACGCAGTATTTT. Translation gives CASSFTSGLTDTQYF.

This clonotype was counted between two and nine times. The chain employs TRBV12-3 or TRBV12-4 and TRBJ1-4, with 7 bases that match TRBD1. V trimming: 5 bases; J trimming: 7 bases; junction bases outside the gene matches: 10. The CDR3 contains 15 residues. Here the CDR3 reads CASSASTGILEKLFF. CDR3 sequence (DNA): TGTGCCAGCAGTGCCTCGACAGGGATCCTTGAAAAACTGTTTTTT.

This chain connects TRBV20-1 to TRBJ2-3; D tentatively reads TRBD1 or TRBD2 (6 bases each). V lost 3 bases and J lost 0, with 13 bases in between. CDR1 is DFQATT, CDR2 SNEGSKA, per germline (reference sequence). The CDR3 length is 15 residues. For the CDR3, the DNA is TGCAGTGCTAGGATCACAGGGAGGAGCACAGATACGCAGTATTTT. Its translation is CSARITGRSTDTQYF.

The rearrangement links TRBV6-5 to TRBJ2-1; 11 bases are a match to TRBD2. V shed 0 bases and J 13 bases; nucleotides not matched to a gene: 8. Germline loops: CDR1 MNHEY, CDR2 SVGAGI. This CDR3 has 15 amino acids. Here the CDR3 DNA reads TGTGCCAGCAGTTACTCGGGGACTAGCGGCGCAAACCAGTTCTTC. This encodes CASSYSGTSGANQFF.

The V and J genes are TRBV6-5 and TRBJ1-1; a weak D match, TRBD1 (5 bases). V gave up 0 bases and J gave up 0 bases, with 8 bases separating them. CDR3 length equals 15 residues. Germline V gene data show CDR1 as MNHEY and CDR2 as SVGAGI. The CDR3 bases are TGTGCCAGCAGTTACTCGGGGCAGATGAACACTGAAGCTTTCTTT. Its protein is CASSYSGQMNTEAFF.

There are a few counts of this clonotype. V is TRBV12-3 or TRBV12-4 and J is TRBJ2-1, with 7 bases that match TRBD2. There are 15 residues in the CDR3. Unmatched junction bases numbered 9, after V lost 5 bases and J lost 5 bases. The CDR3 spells CASSLGMGTNNEQFF. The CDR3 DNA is TGTGCCAGCAGTCTAGGGATGGGGACTAACAATGAGCAGTTCTTC.

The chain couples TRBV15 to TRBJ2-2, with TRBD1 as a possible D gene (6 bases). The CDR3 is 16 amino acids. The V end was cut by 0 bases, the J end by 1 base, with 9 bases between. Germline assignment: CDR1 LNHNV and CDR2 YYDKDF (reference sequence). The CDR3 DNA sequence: TGTGCCACCAGCAGAGATAAGGGGGAGAACACCGGGGAGCTGTTTTTT. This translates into CATSRDKGENTGELFF.

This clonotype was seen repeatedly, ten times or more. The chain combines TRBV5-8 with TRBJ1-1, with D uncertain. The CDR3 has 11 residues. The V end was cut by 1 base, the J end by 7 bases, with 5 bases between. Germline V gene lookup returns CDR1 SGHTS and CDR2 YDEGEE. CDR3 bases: TGTGCCAGCAGCTTGTTGAATGAAGCTTTCTTT. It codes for CASSLLNEAFF.

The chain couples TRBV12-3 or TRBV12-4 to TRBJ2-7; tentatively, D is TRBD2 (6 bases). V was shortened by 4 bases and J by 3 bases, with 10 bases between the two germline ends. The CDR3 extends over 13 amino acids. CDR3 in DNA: TGTGCCAGCAGTTCAGGAGGGATCTACGAGCAGTACTTC. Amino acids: CASSSGGIYEQYF.

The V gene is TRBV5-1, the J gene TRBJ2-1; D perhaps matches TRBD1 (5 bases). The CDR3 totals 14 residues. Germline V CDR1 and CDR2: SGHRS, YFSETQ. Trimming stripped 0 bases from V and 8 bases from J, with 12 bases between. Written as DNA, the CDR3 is TGCGCCAGCAGCTTGGTTGGGCAGGGTCATGAGCAGTTCTTC. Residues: CASSLVGQGHEQFF.

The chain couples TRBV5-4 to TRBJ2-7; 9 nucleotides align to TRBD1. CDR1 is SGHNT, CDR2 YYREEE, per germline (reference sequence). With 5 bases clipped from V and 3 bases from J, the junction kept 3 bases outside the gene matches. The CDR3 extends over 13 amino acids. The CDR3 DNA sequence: TGTGCCAGCAGACCGGACAGGGGCTACGAGCAGTACTTC. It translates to CASRPDRGYEQYF.